This T cell receptor beta chain was documented in a study of molecular identifiers for immune sequencing clone quantification. Trimming cost V 3 bases and J 4 bases, with 16 bases left between them. CDR3 size: 15 residues. The germline V gene has CDR1 GTSNPN and CDR2 SVGIG (reference sequence). TCRdb re-derived calls from the PCR reads in MiXCR, one entry per CDR3 protein. The sample holds 490,000 or so distinct CDR3 sequences, around 23% seen once. The receptor comes from a human donor in good health. Some libraries in this study had Jurkat cell RNA spiked in. Sequencing input: naive CD8+ T cells from blood, with Jurkat cell RNA spiked in. Described subset: FACS-sorted CD8+CD4-CCR7+CD45RA+ naive T cells. The V call is TRBV30, the J call TRBJ1-5, with a tentative D call TRBD1 (5 bases). The CDR3, as DNA: TGTGCCTGGAGCCGAACCAGGGATGGGAATCAGCCCCAGCATTTT. Its protein is CAWSRTRDGNQPQHF. The entire variable domain, with the rest obtained from reference TRBV30 and TRBJ1-5, is as follows: SQTIHQWPATLVQPVGSPLSLECTVEGTSNPNLYWYRQAAGRGLQLLFYSVGIGQISSEVPQNLSASRPQDRQFILSSKKLLLSDSGFYLCAWSRTRDGNQPQHFGDGTRLSIL.